The clone carrying this TCR beta chain was seen many times. What it binds is unknown. The data were obtained in a study of CD8 T cells in ankylosing spondylitis. General study findings and limits: Earlier studies detected some motif variants in reactive arthritis synovial fluid and blood. Seemingly distinctive of ankylosing spondylitis blood was a TCR beta motif formed by eight highly homologous variants.

TCRdb re-analysed the 5' RACE reads in MiXCR, keeping a single row per CDR3 protein. Here the sample spans roughly 240,000 distinct CDR3 sequences, 7.5% to 9.5% being singletons. The junction had 9 bases not matched to a gene; V was cut back by 1 base and J by 13 bases. This CDR3 contains 13 residues. CDR1 and CDR2 from the germline V gene are SGHRS and YFSETQ. The sequenced material came from blood, either unsorted or a sorted T cell fraction (not recorded which). The V and J genes are TRBV5-1 and TRBJ1-2; 8 bases fit TRBD1. This receptor was obtained from a female donor with ankylosing spondylitis or in good health (not recorded which). The chain's CDR3 is CASSLQGARSVTF. CDR3 nucleotide sequence: TGCGCCAGCAGCTTGCAGGGGGCCCGATCGGTCACCTTC.